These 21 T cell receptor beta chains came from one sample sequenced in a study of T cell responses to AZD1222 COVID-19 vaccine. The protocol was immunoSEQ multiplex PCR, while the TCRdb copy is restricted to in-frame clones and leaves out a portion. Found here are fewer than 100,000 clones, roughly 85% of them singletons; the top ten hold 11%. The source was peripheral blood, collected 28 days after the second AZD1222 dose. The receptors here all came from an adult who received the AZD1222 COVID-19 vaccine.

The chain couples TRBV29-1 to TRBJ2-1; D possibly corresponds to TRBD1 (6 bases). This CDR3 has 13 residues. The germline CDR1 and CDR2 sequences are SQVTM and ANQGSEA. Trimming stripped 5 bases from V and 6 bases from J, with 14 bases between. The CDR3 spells CSVPAGESNEQFF. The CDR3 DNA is TGCAGCGTTCCGGCAGGGGAGTCCAATGAGCAGTTCTTC.

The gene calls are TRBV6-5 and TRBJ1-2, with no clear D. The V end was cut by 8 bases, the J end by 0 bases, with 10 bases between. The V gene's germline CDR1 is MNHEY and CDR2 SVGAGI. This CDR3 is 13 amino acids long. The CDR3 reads CASRLDSNYGYTF. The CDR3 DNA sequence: TGTGCCAGCCGTCTAGACTCTAACTATGGCTACACCTTC.

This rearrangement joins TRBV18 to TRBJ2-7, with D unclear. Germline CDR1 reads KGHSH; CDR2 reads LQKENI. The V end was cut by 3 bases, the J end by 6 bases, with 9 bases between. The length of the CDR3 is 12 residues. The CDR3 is CASSPLEGEQYF. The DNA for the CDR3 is TGTGCCAGCTCACCCCTAGAAGGCGAGCAGTACTTC.

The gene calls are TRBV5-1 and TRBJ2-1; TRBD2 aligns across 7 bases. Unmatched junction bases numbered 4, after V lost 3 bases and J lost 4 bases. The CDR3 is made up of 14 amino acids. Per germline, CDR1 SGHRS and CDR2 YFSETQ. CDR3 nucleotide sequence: TGCGCCAGCAGCTCCCCCGGGGGGTACAATGAGCAGTTCTTC. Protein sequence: CASSSPGGYNEQFF. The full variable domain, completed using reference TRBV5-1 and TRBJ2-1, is KAGVTQTPRYLIKTRGQQVTLSCSPISGHRSVSWYQQTPGQGLQFLFEYFSETQRNKGNFPGRFSGRQFSNSRSEMNVSTLELGDSALYLCASSSPGGYNEQFFGPGTRLTVL.

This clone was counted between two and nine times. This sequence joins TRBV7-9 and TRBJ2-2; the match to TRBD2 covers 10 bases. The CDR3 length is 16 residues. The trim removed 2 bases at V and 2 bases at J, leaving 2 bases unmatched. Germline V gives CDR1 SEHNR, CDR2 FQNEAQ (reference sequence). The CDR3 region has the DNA TGTGCCAGCAGCTTAAGCGGGGGGGTAAACACCGGGGAGCTGTTTTTT. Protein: CASSLSGGVNTGELFF.

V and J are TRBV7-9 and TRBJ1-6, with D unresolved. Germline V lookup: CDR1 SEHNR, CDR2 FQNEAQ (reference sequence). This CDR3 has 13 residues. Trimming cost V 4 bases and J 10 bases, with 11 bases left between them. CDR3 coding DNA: TGTGCCAGCAGCTCAATCCCATGGTCACCCCTCCACTTT. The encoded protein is CASSSIPWSPLHF. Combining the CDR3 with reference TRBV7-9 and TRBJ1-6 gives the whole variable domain DTGVSQNPRHKITKRGQNVTFRCDPISEHNRLYWYRQTLGQGPEFLTYFQNEAQLEKSRLLSDRFSAERPKGSFSTLEIQRTEQGDSAMYLCASSSIPWSPLHFGNGTRLTVT.

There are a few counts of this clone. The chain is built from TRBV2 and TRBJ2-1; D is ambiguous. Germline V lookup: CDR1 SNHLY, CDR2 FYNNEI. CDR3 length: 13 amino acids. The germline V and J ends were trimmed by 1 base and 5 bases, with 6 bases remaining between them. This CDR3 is CASSEGSDNEQFF. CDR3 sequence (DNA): TGTGCCAGCAGTGAAGGGTCGGACAATGAGCAGTTCTTC. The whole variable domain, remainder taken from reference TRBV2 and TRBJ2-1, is EPEVTQTPSHQVTQMGQEVILRCVPISNHLYFYWYRQILGQKVEFLVSFYNNEISEKSEIFDDQFSVERPDGSNFTLKIRSTKLEDSAMYFCASSEGSDNEQFFGPGTRLTVL.

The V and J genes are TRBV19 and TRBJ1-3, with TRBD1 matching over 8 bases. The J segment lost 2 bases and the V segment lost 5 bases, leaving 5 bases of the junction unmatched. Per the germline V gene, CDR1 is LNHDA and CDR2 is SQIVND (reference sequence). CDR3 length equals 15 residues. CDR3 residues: CASSRQGIAGNTIYF. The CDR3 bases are TGTGCCAGTAGTCGACAGGGGATCGCTGGAAACACCATATATTTT. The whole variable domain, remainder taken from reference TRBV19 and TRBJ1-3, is DGGITQSPKYLFRKEGQNVTLSCEQNLNHDAMYWYRQDPGQGLRLIYYSQIVNDFQKGDIAEGYSVSREKKESFPLTVTSAQKNPTAFYLCASSRQGIAGNTIYFGEGSWLTVV.

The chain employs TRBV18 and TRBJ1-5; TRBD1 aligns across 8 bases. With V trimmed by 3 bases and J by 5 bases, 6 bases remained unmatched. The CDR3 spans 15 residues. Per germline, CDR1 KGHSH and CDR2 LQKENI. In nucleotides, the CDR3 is TGTGCCAGCTCACCGGGACAGGCTGGAGATCAGCCCCAGCATTTT. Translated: CASSPGQAGDQPQHF.

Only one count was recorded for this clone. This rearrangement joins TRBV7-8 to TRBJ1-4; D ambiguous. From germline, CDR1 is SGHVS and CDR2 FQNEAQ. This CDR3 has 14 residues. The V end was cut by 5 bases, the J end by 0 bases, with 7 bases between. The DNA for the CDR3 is TGTGCCAGCAGCCAACGAACAACTAATGAAAAACTGTTTTTT. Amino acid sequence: CASSQRTTNEKLFF.

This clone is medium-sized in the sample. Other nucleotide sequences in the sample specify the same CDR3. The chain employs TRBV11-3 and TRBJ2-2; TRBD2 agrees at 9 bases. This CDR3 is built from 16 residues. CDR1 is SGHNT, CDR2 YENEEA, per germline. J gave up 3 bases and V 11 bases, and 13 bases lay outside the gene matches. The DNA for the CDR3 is TGTGCCCGGGGGGGGCGGCGGGGGGGCGACACCGGGGAGCTGTTTTTT. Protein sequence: CARGGRRGGDTGELFF.

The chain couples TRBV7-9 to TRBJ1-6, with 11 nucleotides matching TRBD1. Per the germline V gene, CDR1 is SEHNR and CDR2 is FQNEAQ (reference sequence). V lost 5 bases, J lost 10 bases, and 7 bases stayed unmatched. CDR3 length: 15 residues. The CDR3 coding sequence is TGTGCCAGCAGCCTCCCGGGACAGGGGGGATCACCCCTCCACTTT. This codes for CASSLPGQGGSPLHF.

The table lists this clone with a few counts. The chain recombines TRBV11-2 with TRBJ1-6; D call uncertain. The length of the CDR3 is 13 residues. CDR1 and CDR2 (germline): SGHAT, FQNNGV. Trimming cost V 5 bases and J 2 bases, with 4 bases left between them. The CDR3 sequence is CASSPAYNSPLHF. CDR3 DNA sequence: TGTGCCAGCAGCCCGGCCTATAATTCACCCCTCCACTTT.

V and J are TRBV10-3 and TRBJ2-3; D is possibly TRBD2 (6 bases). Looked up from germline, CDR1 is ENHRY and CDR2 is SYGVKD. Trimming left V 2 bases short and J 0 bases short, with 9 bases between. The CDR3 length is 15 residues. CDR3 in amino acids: CAISEAGTSTDTQYF. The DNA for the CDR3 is TGTGCCATCAGTGAGGCAGGGACTAGCACAGATACGCAGTATTTT.

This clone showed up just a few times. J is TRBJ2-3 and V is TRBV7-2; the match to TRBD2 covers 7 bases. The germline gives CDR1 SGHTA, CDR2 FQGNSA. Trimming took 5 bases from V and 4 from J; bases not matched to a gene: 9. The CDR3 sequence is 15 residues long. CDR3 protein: CASSLGRGMADTQYF. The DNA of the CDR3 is TGTGCCAGCAGCCTAGGGAGGGGAATGGCAGATACGCAGTATTTT.

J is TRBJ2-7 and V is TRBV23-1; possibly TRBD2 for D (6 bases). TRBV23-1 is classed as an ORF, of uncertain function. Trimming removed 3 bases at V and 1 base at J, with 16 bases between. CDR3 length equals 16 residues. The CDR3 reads CASSQTRAKGSYEQYF. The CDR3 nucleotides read TGCGCCAGCAGTCAGACTAGGGCAAAAGGATCCTACGAGCAGTACTTC.

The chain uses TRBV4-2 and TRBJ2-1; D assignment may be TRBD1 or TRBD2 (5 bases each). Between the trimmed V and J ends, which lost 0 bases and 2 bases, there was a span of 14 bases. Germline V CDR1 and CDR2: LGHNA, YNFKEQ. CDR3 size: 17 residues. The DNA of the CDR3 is TGTGCCAGCAGCCAAGATCTAGGCAGGGAGACCTACAATGAGCAGTTCTTC. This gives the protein CASSQDLGRETYNEQFF.

The CDR3 bases are TGTGCCAGCAGCCCTAGCCTGACTACCTACGAGCAGTACTTC. Protein: CASSPSLTTYEQYF. The chain has TRBV9 and TRBJ2-7, with a tentative D call TRBD2 (5 bases). The CDR3 covers 14 residues. Germline values: CDR1 SGDLS, CDR2 YYNGEE. V lost 4 bases and J 2 bases, leaving 13 bases between the germline ends.

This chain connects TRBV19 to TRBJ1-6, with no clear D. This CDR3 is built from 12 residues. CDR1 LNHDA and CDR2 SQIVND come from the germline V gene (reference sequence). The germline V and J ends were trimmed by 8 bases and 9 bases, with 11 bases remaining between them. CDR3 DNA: TGTGCCAGTTTCCAGCAAGGTTCACCCCTCCACTTT. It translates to CASFQQGSPLHF.

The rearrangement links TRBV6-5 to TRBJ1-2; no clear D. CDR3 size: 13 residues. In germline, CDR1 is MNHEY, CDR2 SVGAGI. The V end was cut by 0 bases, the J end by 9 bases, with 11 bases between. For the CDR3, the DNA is TGTGCCAGCAGTTACTCGATGGGAGCCCGCTACACCTTC. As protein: CASSYSMGARYTF.

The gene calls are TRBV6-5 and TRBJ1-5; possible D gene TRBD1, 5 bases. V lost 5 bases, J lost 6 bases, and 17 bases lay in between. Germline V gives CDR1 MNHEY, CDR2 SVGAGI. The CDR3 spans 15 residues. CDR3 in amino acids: CASSQSGGEAQPQHF. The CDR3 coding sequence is TGTGCCAGCAGTCAGTCGGGGGGGGAGGCTCAGCCCCAGCATTTT.